The T cell receptor (beta chain) under discussion was sequenced for a study of cytomegalovirus exposure and HLA in healthy donors. Study-level results: Most TCR beta V segments were productive about 90% or about 30% of the time in an earlier analysis. V- and J-gene trimming of TCR beta was linked (in a later analysis) to a missense DCLRE1C variant.

The CDR3 runs to 17 residues. As concerns this clone: Its target is not known.

Amplification used 60 Vbeta primers and 13 Jbeta primers. Method: immunoSEQ multiplex PCR; TCRdb's copy keeps in-frame clones and lacks some. This repertoire shows 95,000 to 120,000 clones, 70% to 85% found once; its top ten account for 4.2%. This TCR was sampled from a woman aged 40 to 50 in good health and CMV-seropositive. The chain combines TRBV21-1 with TRBJ1-2; TRBD1 was called by the table and not checked on the DNA. TRBV21-1 is marked as a pseudogene. Sequencing was done on a sample of PBMCs. The CDR3 protein is CASSRSAAGQENYGYTF. The DNA of the CDR3 is TGTGCCAGCAGCAGGTCAGCGGCGGGACAGGAGAACTATGGCTACACCTTC.